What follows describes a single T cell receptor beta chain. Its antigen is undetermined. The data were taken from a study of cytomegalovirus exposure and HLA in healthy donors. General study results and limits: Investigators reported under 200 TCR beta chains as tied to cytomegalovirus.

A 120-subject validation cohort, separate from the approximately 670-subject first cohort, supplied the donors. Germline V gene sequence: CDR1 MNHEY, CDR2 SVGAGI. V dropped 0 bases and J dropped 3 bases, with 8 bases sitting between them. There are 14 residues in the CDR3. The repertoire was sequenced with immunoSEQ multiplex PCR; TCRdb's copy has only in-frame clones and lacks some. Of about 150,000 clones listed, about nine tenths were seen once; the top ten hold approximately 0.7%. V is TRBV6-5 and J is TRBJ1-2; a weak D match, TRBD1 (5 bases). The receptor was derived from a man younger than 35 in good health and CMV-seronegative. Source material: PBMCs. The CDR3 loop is CASSYSGGDYGYTF. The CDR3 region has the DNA TGTGCCAGCAGTTACTCCGGGGGGGACTATGGCTACACCTTC.